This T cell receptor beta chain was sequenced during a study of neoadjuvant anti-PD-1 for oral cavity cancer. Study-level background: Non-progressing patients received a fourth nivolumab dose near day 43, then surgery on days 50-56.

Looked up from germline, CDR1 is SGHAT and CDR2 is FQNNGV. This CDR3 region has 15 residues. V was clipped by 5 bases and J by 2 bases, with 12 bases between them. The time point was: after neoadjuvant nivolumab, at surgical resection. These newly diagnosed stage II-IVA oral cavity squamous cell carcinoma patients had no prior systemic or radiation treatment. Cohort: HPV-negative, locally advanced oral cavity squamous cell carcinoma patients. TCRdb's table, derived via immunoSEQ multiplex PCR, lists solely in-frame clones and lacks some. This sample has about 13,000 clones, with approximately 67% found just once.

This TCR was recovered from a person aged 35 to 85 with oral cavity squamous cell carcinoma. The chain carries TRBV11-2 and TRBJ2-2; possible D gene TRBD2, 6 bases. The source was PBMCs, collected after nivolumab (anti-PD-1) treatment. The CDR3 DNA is TGTGCCAGCAGCGCGGGACTCGGAAACACCGGGGAGCTGTTTTTT. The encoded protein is CASSAGLGNTGELFF. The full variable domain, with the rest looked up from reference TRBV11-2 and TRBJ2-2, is EAGVAQSPRYKIIEKRQSVAFWCNPISGHATLYWYQQILGQGPKLLIQFQNNGVVDDSQLPKDRFSAERLKGVDSTLKIQPAKLEDSAVYLCASSAGLGNTGELFFGEGSRLTVL.